The rows below give T cell receptor beta chains drawn from one sample of a study of T cell responses to AZD1222 COVID-19 vaccine. This table comes from immunoSEQ multiplex PCR, and its TCRdb copy is limited to in-frame clones, with some not included. The data contain 80,000 to 100,000 clones, over 75% of them singletons. The specimen was peripheral blood, collected on day 0 of AZD1222 vaccination. These receptors were obtained from an adult in good health. Both conserved end residues are part of each CDR3. The D gene is left open where the match is weak. Size is stated for part of the rows, as once, few or many counts, or as a class when the clone is expanded.

TRBJ2-5 TRBV7-9 TRBD2 - CASSLTGGSQETQYF TGTGCCAGCAGCTTAACCGGCGGGAGTCAAGAGACCCAGTACTTC
TRBJ2-7 TRBV15 - - CATSREAGISYEQYF TGTGCCACCAGCAGAGAGGCCGGTATCTCCTACGAGCAGTACTTC
TRBJ2-1 TRBV6-4 TRBD2 - CASSDGREFKNEQFF TGTGCCAGCAGTGACGGGCGGGAGTTTAAAAATGAGCAGTTCTTC
TRBJ1-1 TRBV28 - - CASSLRRSSPEAFF TGTGCCAGCAGTTTAAGACGATCCTCCCCAGAAGCTTTCTTT
TRBJ2-1 TRBV18 - - CASSPAYNEQFF TGTGCCAGCTCACCAGCGTACAATGAGCAGTTCTTC
TRBJ1-2 TRBV28 TRBD1 - CASLGQGPSYGYTF TGTGCCAGCTTGGGACAGGGGCCAAGCTATGGCTACACCTTC
TRBJ1-2 TRBV28 - - CASSPYLGRYGYTF TGTGCCAGCAGTCCCTACCTCGGCCGATATGGCTACACCTTC
TRBJ1-2 TRBV30 TRBD1 - CAWSYPGQIYGYTF TGTGCCTGGAGCTACCCGGGACAGATCTATGGCTACACCTTC
TRBJ2-1 TRBV11-3 - - CASSPSWAADEQFF TGTGCCAGCAGCCCGAGCTGGGCAGCGGATGAGCAGTTCTTC
TRBJ1-2 TRBV2 - once CASGAQGTEGYTF TGTGCCAGCGGGGCTCAGGGGACGGAAGGCTACACCTTC
TRBJ2-7 TRBV7-9 - - CASSPTRIFGAEQYF TGTGCCAGCAGCCCCACCAGGATTTTTGGGGCCGAGCAGTACTTC
TRBJ1-1 TRBV12-3/TRBV12-4 - - CASRKEGTEAFF TGTGCCAGCAGGAAGGAGGGGACTGAAGCTTTCTTT
TRBJ1-1 TRBV10-3 - - CAISESVGRGTEAFF TGTGCCATCAGTGAGTCGGTGGGGAGAGGCACTGAAGCTTTCTTT
TRBJ1-5 TRBV6-5 - once CASGERGRGQPQHF TGTGCCAGCGGCGAGAGGGGTCGAGGCCAGCCCCAGCATTTT
TRBJ1-2 TRBV11-2 - few CASSSGGYGGYTF TGTGCCAGCAGCTCGGGGGGGTATGGTGGCTACACCTTC
TRBJ1-1 TRBV18 - - CASSHALQDITEAFF TGTGCCAGCTCGCACGCCTTACAGGATATCACTGAAGCTTTCTTT
TRBJ2-1 TRBV5-1 - - CASSFDPVSDEQFF TGCGCCAGCAGCTTTGATCCAGTTTCAGATGAGCAGTTCTTC
TRBJ2-1 TRBV5-1 TRBD2 once CASSLVGRLAGINEQFF TGCGCCAGCAGCTTGGTGGGGCGACTAGCGGGAATCAATGAGCAGTTCTTC
TRBJ2-3 TRBV19 - - CASSRAAQLADTQYF TGTGCCAGTAGTAGAGCAGCCCAGTTGGCAGATACGCAGTATTTT
TRBJ2-3 TRBV5-4 TRBD2 once CASSSQASGSRGTQYF TGTGCCAGCAGCTCGCAGGCTAGCGGGAGCCGTGGGACGCAGTATTTT
TRBJ2-4 TRBV9 - few CASSVGGGINKNIQYF TGTGCCAGCAGCGTAGGGGGTGGAATTAACAAAAACATTCAGTACTTC
TRBJ1-1 TRBV2 - once CASSETVNTEAFF TGTGCCAGCAGTGAAACCGTGAACACTGAAGCTTTCTTT
TRBJ2-2 TRBV19 - once CASRSGAVLNTGELFF TGTGCCAGTAGAAGTGGGGCAGTCCTAAACACCGGGGAGCTGTTTTTT
TRBJ1-1 TRBV2 TRBD1 - CASRVDRVFNTEAFF TGTGCCAGCAGGGTGGACAGGGTCTTTAACACTGAAGCTTTCTTT
TRBJ2-2 TRBV4-2 - - CASSQGTSRVGELFF TGTGCCAGCAGCCAAGGCACGAGTCGGGTCGGGGAGCTGTTTTTT
TRBJ1-5 TRBV16 - - CASSQSSDQPQHF TGTGCCAGCAGCCAATCGAGCGATCAGCCCCAGCATTTT
TRBJ2-3 TRBV3-1/TRBV3-2 - - CASSPRGDTQYF TGTGCCAGCAGCCCCCGAGGGGATACGCAGTATTTT
TRBJ2-3 TRBV7-9 - - CASSLMGADTQYF TGTGCCAGCAGCCTCATGGGTGCAGATACGCAGTATTTT
TRBJ2-7 TRBV9 - - CASSPWQGSANEQYF TGTGCCAGCAGCCCCTGGCAGGGAAGCGCCAACGAGCAGTACTTC
TRBJ2-1 TRBV29-1 - - CSVGWGLGEQFF TGCAGCGTTGGATGGGGGCTTGGGGAGCAGTTCTTC
TRBJ1-5 TRBV6-2/TRBV6-3 - - CASSYFPNQPQHF TGTGCCAGCAGTTACTTCCCCAATCAGCCCCAGCATTTT
TRBJ2-2 TRBV10-3 TRBD2 - CAIRLAGSGELFF TGTGCCATCCGGCTAGCGGGATCTGGGGAGCTGTTTTTT
TRBJ2-6 TRBV3-1/TRBV3-2 - - CASTTGGSGANVLTF TGTGCCAGCACTACAGGAGGGTCTGGGGCCAACGTCCTGACTTTC
TRBJ2-7 TRBV5-1 - - CASSLGPQGFSYEQYF TGCGCCAGCAGCTTAGGCCCGCAAGGATTCTCCTACGAGCAGTACTTC
TRBJ1-5 TRBV6-1 - - CASSERRGWNQPQHF TGTGCCAGCAGTGAAAGGAGGGGGTGGAATCAGCCCCAGCATTTT
TRBJ1-5 TRBV6-5 - - CASSSRTTSSNQPQHF TGTGCCAGCAGTTCCCGGACGACTTCTAGCAATCAGCCCCAGCATTTT
TRBJ2-7 TRBV11-1 - once CASARWSPSSYEQYF TGTGCCAGCGCAAGGTGGAGCCCGAGCTCCTACGAGCAGTACTTC
TRBJ2-7 TRBV15 TRBD2 few CATSREFSSGYEQYF TGTGCCACCAGCAGAGAGTTTTCTAGCGGATACGAGCAGTACTTC
TRBJ2-2 TRBV4-1 - - CASSQVATGELFF TGCGCCAGCAGCCAAGTTGCTACCGGGGAGCTGTTTTTT
TRBJ2-7 TRBV21-1 - - CASSFRQRETGGEQYF TGTGCCAGCAGCTTCCGACAGCGGGAGACCGGGGGCGAGCAGTACTTC
TRBJ2-5 TRBV27 - - CASRRGASGQETQYF TGTGCCAGTCGAAGGGGGGCTAGCGGCCAAGAGACCCAGTACTTC
TRBJ2-7 TRBV5-1 TRBD2 - CASSPAGGSYEQYF TGCGCCAGCAGCCCCGCGGGGGGTTCCTACGAGCAGTACTTC
TRBJ2-2 TRBV3-1/TRBV3-2 - - CASSFNTGELFF TGTGCCAGCAGCTTCAACACCGGGGAGCTGTTTTTT
TRBJ1-1 TRBV12-3/TRBV12-4 - - CASSFTPTEAFF TGTGCCAGCAGTTTTACCCCCACTGAAGCTTTCTTT
TRBJ1-5 TRBV24-1 - - CATSDSRGGDQPQHF TGTGCCACCAGTGATTCCCGCGGGGGGGATCAGCCCCAGCATTTT
TRBJ1-1 TRBV14 - - CASSQEWAGWTEAFF TGTGCCAGCAGCCAAGAATGGGCAGGGTGGACTGAAGCTTTCTTT
TRBJ2-1 TRBV5-1 TRBD2 few CASSQIHQGALAESSYNEQFF TGCGCCAGCAGCCAAATACATCAGGGCGCCCTAGCGGAAAGCTCCTACAATGAGCAGTTCTTC
TRBJ2-3 TRBV5-5 - - CASSLETRTDTQYF TGTGCCAGCAGCTTGGAGACCCGCACAGATACGCAGTATTTT